Sequencing of this T cell receptor beta chain was carried out in a study of OX40 agonist ivuxolimab in advanced cancers. For the study at large: Hepatocellular carcinoma, melanoma, renal cell or head and neck cancer occurred in dose-escalation patients.

The V and J ends lost 7 bases and 8 bases, in that order; junction bases with no gene match: 10. CDR1 is MDHEN, CDR2 SYDVKM, per germline. This CDR3 is built from 13 residues. TCRdb keeps only in-frame clones here, not all; method: immunoSEQ multiplex PCR. The table has tens of thousands of clones, around 87% seen once. The sample in question was CD4+ or CD8+ T cells sorted from blood, obtained in a trial of the OX40 agonist ivuxolimab. The sequence came from an adult with an advanced solid tumor such as melanoma, head and neck, liver or kidney cancer. This chain connects TRBV28 to TRBJ1-1; 7 bases align to TRBD1. DNA of the CDR3: TGTGCCAGCACCCTGACAGGGAACCAAGAAGCTTTCTTT. This codes for CASTLTGNQEAFF.